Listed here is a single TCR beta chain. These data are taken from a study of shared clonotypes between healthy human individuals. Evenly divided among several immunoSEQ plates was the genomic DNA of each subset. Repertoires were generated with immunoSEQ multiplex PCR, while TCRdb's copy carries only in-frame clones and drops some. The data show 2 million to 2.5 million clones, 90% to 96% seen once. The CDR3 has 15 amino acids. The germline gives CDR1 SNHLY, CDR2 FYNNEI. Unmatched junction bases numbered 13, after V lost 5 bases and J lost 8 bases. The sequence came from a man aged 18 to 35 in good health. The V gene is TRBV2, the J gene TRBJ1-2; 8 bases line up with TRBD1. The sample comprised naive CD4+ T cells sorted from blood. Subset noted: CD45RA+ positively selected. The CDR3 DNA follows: TGTGCCAGCAGTACACTTGACGACAGGGGCGAGGGCTACACCTTC. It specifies CASSTLDDRGEGYTF.